A single sample is the source of the 26 T cell receptor beta chains below, sequenced in a study of blood T cell repertoires in COVID-19. Method: immunoSEQ multiplex PCR; TCRdb's copy keeps in-frame clones and lacks some. The sample holds roughly 220,000 clones, about four fifths seen once. The specimen was PBMCs or T cells enriched from blood (not recorded which). These receptors originate from a woman aged 40 to 50 with acute COVID-19.

V usage is TRBV19 and J usage is TRBJ2-1, with TRBD2 matching over 9 bases. Germline lookup yields CDR1 LNHDA and CDR2 SQIVND (reference sequence). The CDR3 is 16 residues long. After removal of 5 bases from V and 2 bases from J, the junction contained 7 bases not matched to a gene. CDR3 bases: TGTGCCAGTAGTGAAACTAGCGGGTACGCCTACAATGAGCAGTTCTTC. Translating it yields CASSETSGYAYNEQFF.

This chain connects TRBV27 to TRBJ2-7; a weak D match, TRBD2 (5 bases). V was trimmed by 5 bases and J by 2 bases, leaving 13 bases between them. This CDR3 comprises 14 residues. Germline V gene lookup returns CDR1 MNHEY and CDR2 SMNVEV (reference sequence). The CDR3, as DNA: TGTGCCAGCAGTCCGTCCGGAGGAACCTACGAGCAGTACTTC. This translates into CASSPSGGTYEQYF.

The chain is built from TRBV11-2 and TRBJ1-1; 7 bases align to TRBD1. The CDR3 consists of 13 residues. The V gene end was trimmed by 5 bases and the J gene end by 8 bases; junction bases not matched to a gene: 8. CDR1 and CDR2 from the germline V gene are SGHAT and FQNNGV. CDR3 nucleotide sequence: TGTGCCAGCAGCCCCAACGGACAGGCGGAAGCTTTCTTT. Amino acid sequence: CASSPNGQAEAFF.

This chain joins TRBV6-4 and TRBJ1-2; TRBD1 aligns across 12 bases. From germline, CDR1 is MRHNA and CDR2 SNTAGT. J gave up 6 bases and V 3 bases, and 2 bases lay outside the gene matches. The CDR3 runs to 14 residues. This CDR3 reads CASSEGTGGDGYTF. Written as DNA, the CDR3 is TGTGCCAGCAGTGAAGGGACAGGGGGCGATGGCTACACCTTC.

This chain uses TRBV29-1 with TRBJ2-5; 8 bases align to TRBD1. The germline V gene encodes CDR1 SQVTM and CDR2 ANQGSEA. This CDR3 has 14 residues. Trimming took 3 bases from V and 1 from J; bases not matched to a gene: 4. CDR3 region: CSVDRQGSQETQYF. Here the CDR3 DNA reads TGCAGCGTTGACAGACAGGGGTCCCAAGAGACCCAGTACTTC.

The chain carries TRBV27 and TRBJ2-7; D is perhaps TRBD1 (8 bases). The CDR3 has 16 residues. The germline CDR1 and CDR2 sequences are MNHEY and SMNVEV (reference sequence). The ends were cut back, 5 bases at V and 7 bases at J, with 24 bases in the middle. The CDR3 region has the DNA TGTGCCAGCAGTCTCTCGAACAGGGGGGGATTTCGTGAGCAGTACTTC. The encoded protein is CASSLSNRGGFREQYF.

This chain links TRBV19 with TRBJ1-3, with D possibly TRBD1 on 5 matching bases. Per the germline V gene, CDR1 is LNHDA and CDR2 is SQIVND (reference sequence). The ends were cut back, 5 bases at V and 0 bases at J, with 14 bases in the middle. The CDR3 consists of 16 residues. As DNA, the CDR3 is TGTGCCAGTAGTCCCCTTGGGACTGTCTCTGGAAACACCATATATTTT. Its protein is CASSPLGTVSGNTIYF. Together with reference TRBV19 and TRBJ1-3, the CDR3 gives the full variable domain: DGGITQSPKYLFRKEGQNVTLSCEQNLNHDAMYWYRQDPGQGLRLIYYSQIVNDFQKGDIAEGYSVSREKKESFPLTVTSAQKNPTAFYLCASSPLGTVSGNTIYFGEGSWLTVV.

CDR3 protein: CASSSSGGSYGYTF. Here the CDR3 DNA reads TGTGCCAGCAGCTCCAGCGGGGGGAGCTATGGCTACACCTTC. This chain joins TRBV7-2 and TRBJ1-2; tentatively, D is TRBD1 (5 bases). CDR3 length: 14 residues. The V end was cut by 4 bases, the J end by 4 bases, with 13 bases between. CDR1 SGHTA and CDR2 FQGNSA come from the germline V gene.

The V gene is TRBV7-2, the J gene TRBJ2-7; 8 nucleotides line up with TRBD2. From germline, CDR1 is SGHTA and CDR2 FQGNSA. The CDR3 covers 15 residues. V dropped 1 base and J dropped 3; count of bases not matched to a gene: 5. CDR3 in amino acids: CASSLVSGSLYEQYF. CDR3 sequence (DNA): TGTGCCAGCAGCTTAGTAAGCGGGAGTCTCTACGAGCAGTACTTC. Using reference TRBV7-2 and TRBJ2-7 for the parts outside the CDR3, the full variable domain is GAGVSQSPSNKVTEKGKDVELRCDPISGHTALYWYRQSLGQGLEFLIYFQGNSAPDKSGLPSDRFSAERTGGSVSTLTIQRTQQEDSAVYLCASSLVSGSLYEQYFGPGTRLTVT.

The gene calls are TRBV27 and TRBJ1-2, with a tentative D call TRBD1 (5 bases). The germline V gene has CDR1 MNHEY and CDR2 SMNVEV (reference sequence). The CDR3 is 15 amino acids. V dropped 2 bases and J dropped 0 bases, with 10 bases sitting between them. The CDR3 here is CASSLGAASNYGYTF. CDR3 nucleotide sequence: TGTGCCAGCAGTTTAGGGGCTGCTTCTAACTATGGCTACACCTTC.

The rearrangement joins TRBV6-5 to TRBJ1-5; D gene ambiguous. Trimming cost V 4 bases and J 7 bases, with 11 bases left between them. The CDR3 covers 13 residues. The germline V gene has CDR1 MNHEY and CDR2 SVGAGI. CDR3 residues: CASSLDWGQPQHF. CDR3 in DNA: TGTGCCAGCAGTTTGGACTGGGGACAGCCCCAGCATTTT.

This chain uses TRBV19 with TRBJ1-2; D is possibly TRBD1 (6 bases). The CDR3 runs to 14 residues. Per the germline V gene, CDR1 is LNHDA and CDR2 is SQIVND (reference sequence). Trimming cost V 5 bases and J 5 bases, with 15 bases left between them. CDR3 coding DNA: TGTGCCAGTAGTCCGGCAGGGGAGCAGTATGGCTACACCTTC. Translated: CASSPAGEQYGYTF. The variable domain in full, with the rest retrieved from reference TRBV19 and TRBJ1-2, is DGGITQSPKYLFRKEGQNVTLSCEQNLNHDAMYWYRQDPGQGLRLIYYSQIVNDFQKGDIAEGYSVSREKKESFPLTVTSAQKNPTAFYLCASSPAGEQYGYTFGSGTRLTVV.

The chain links TRBV7-2 to TRBJ2-6; D is perhaps TRBD2 (6 bases). V was clipped by 5 bases and J by 2 bases, with 10 bases between them. The CDR3 spans 15 residues. The germline CDR1 and CDR2 sequences are SGHTA and FQGNSA. In nucleotides, the CDR3 is TGTGCCAGCAGCCCCACGGGGGCTGGGGCCAACGTCCTGACTTTC. Translating gives CASSPTGAGANVLTF.

The chain employs TRBV6-6 and TRBJ2-1; 7 nucleotides align to TRBD1. The CDR3 totals 17 residues. J was trimmed by 0 bases and V by 5 bases; bases with no gene match: 10. CDR1 MNHNY and CDR2 SVGAGI come from the germline V gene (reference sequence). The CDR3, as DNA: TGTGCCAGCAGTCAAACAGGGGTAGTTAACTCCTACAATGAGCAGTTCTTC. It codes for CASSQTGVVNSYNEQFF.

The chain employs TRBV28 and TRBJ1-6; 7 positions match TRBD1. V gave up 4 bases and J gave up 7 bases; unmatched junction bases: 7. The CDR3 is 15 amino acids. Germline loops: CDR1 MDHEN, CDR2 SYDVKM. The DNA of the CDR3 is TGTGCCAGCAGTTCCCCGACAGGGAAGAATTCACCCCTCCACTTT. Translated, it gives CASSSPTGKNSPLHF.

This chain connects TRBV7-3 to TRBJ2-3, with 7 positions matching TRBD1. The ends lost 5 bases at V and 3 bases at J; junction bases unmatched: 8. The length of the CDR3 is 15 residues. Germline CDR1 is SGHTA and CDR2 is FQGTGA. CDR3: CASSPSGGATDTQYF. CDR3 nucleotides: TGTGCCAGCAGCCCATCAGGGGGTGCGACAGATACGCAGTATTTT.

This clone was picked up one time. The rearrangement uses TRBV7-2 and TRBJ2-3; 15 bases map to TRBD2. Germline values: CDR1 SGHTA, CDR2 FQGNSA. The CDR3 covers 18 residues. V shed 3 bases and J 3 bases; nucleotides not matched to a gene: 7. The CDR3 protein is CASSLWTSGGAGTDTQYF. CDR3 nucleotide sequence: TGTGCCAGCAGCTTGTGGACTAGCGGGGGGGCCGGTACAGATACGCAGTATTTT.

This clone has more than one count but fewer than ten. Other DNA sequences from this sample encode an identical CDR3 as well. The rearrangement joins TRBV3-1 (or the pseudogene TRBV3-2) to TRBJ2-1, with 13 bases matching TRBD2. There are 16 residues in the CDR3. CDR1 and CDR2 (germline): LGHDT, YNNKEL (reference sequence). Trimming cost V 3 bases and J 4 bases; bases outside gene matches: 3. The chain's CDR3 is CASSQGGLAGYNEQFF. The CDR3 region has the DNA TGTGCCAGCAGCCAGGGGGGACTAGCGGGGTACAATGAGCAGTTCTTC.

This chain connects TRBV15 to TRBJ2-7; D perhaps matches TRBD2 (6 bases). From germline, CDR1 is LNHNV and CDR2 YYDKDF (reference sequence). V was trimmed by 0 bases and J by 9 bases, leaving 15 bases between them. The CDR3 contains 14 residues. The CDR3 DNA reads TGTGCCACCAGCAGAGATGAAGGGATCGGGGGGCAGTACTTC. Translated: CATSRDEGIGGQYF.

This chain connects TRBV30 to TRBJ2-6, with unresolved D. This CDR3 spans 15 amino acids. Trimming removed 0 bases at V and 0 bases at J, with 6 bases between. The germline gives CDR1 GTSNPN, CDR2 SVGIG (reference sequence). As DNA, the CDR3 is TGTGCCTGGAGTGTAAGAGTCTCTGGGGCCAACGTCCTGACTTTC. It yields the protein CAWSVRVSGANVLTF.

The chain joins TRBV5-1 to TRBJ1-1; TRBD1 agrees at 8 bases. With 5 bases clipped from V and 9 bases from J, the junction kept 9 bases outside the gene matches. Per germline, CDR1 SGHRS and CDR2 YFSETQ. CDR3 length: 13 residues. The CDR3, as DNA: TGCGCCAGCAGTTCCACAGGGGGGGTCAAAGCTTTCTTT. Residues: CASSSTGGVKAFF.

This clone appeared once. This sequence joins TRBV3-1 (or the pseudogene TRBV3-2) and TRBJ1-1; D is unresolved. This CDR3 region has 15 residues. CDR1 is LGHDT, CDR2 YNNKEL, per germline (reference sequence). V was clipped by 4 bases and J by 2 bases, with 14 bases between them. CDR3 sequence: CASSPQVAGNTEAFF. CDR3 nucleotide sequence: TGTGCCAGCAGCCCCCAGGTGGCGGGTAACACTGAAGCTTTCTTT.

This rearrangement joins TRBV7-2 to TRBJ1-3; D is unclear. Trimming left V 5 bases short and J 0 bases short, with 8 bases between. The length of the CDR3 is 14 residues. Germline V gene data show CDR1 as SGHTA and CDR2 as FQGNSA. The CDR3 sequence is CASSHDYSGNTIYF. CDR3 nucleotides: TGTGCCAGCAGCCATGACTACTCTGGAAACACCATATATTTT.

The chain links TRBV6-5 to TRBJ1-1; D gene uncertain. The CDR3 loop spans 13 amino acids. Germline V gene sequence: CDR1 MNHEY, CDR2 SVGAGI. V shed 2 bases and J shed 5 bases, with 9 bases lying between them. In DNA, the CDR3 is TGTGCCAGCAGTTACGGAGGAAGAACTGAAGCTTTCTTT. As protein: CASSYGGRTEAFF.

The chain uses TRBV5-5 and TRBJ1-5, with 9 bases matching TRBD1. Germline trimming cut 5 bases from V and 3 bases from J; bases unmatched to any gene: 18. Germline V CDR1 and CDR2: SGHKS, YYEKEE (reference sequence). The CDR3 totals 19 residues. CDR3 protein: CASRDSKQGAPPLNQPQHF. CDR3 DNA: TGTGCCAGCAGAGACTCGAAACAGGGGGCGCCACCGCTCAATCAGCCCCAGCATTTT. Variable domain in full (rest from reference TRBV5-5 and TRBJ1-5): DAGVTQSPTHLIKTRGQQVTLRCSPISGHKSVSWYQQVLGQGPQFIFQYYEKEERGRGNFPDRFSARQFPNYSSELNVNALLLGDSALYLCASRDSKQGAPPLNQPQHFGDGTRLSIL.

The V call is TRBV7-2, the J call TRBJ2-5; D possibly corresponds to TRBD1 (6 bases). The germline CDR1 and CDR2 sequences are SGHTA and FQGNSA. The CDR3 length is 16 residues. Trimming cost V 5 bases and J 1 base, with 17 bases left between them. This CDR3 reads CASSLSGQRSQETQYF. The CDR3 DNA reads TGTGCCAGCAGCCTCAGCGGACAGCGGTCCCAAGAGACCCAGTACTTC.